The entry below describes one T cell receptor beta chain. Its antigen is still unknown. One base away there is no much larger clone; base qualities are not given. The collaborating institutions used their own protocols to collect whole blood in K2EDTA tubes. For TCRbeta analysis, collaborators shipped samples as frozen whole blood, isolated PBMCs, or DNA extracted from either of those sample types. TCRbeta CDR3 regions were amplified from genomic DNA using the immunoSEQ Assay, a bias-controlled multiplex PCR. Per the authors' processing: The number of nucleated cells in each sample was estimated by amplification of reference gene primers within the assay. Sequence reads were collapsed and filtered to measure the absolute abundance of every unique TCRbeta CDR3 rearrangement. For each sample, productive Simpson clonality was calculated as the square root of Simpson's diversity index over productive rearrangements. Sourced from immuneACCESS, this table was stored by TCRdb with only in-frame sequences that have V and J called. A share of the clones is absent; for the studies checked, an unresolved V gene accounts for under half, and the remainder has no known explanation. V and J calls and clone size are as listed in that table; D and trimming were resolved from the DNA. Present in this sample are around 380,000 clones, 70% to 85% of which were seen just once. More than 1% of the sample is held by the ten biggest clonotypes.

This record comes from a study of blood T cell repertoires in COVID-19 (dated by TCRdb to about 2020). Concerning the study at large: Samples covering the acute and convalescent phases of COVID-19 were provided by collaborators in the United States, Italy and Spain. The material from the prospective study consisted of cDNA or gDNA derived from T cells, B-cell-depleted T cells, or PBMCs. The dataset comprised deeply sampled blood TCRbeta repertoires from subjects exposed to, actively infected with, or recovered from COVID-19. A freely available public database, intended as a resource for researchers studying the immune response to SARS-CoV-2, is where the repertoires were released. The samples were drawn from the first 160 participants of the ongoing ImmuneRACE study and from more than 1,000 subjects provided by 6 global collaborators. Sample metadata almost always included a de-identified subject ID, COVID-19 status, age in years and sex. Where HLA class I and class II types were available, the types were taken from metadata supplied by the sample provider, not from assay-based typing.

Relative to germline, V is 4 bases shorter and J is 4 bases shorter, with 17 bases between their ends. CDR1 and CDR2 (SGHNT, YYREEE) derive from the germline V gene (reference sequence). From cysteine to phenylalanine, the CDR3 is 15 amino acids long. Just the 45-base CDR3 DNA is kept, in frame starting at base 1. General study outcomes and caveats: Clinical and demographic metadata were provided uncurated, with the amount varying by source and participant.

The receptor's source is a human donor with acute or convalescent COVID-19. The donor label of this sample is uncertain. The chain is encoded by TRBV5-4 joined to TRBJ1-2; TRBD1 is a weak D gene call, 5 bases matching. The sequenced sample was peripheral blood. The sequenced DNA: TGTGCCAGCAGCGAGAGCGGGACGGGACTCTATGGCTACACCTTC. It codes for CASSESGTGLYGYTF.